These 32 T cell receptor beta chains share one sample of origin, sequenced in a study of identical twins. One entry per CDR3 protein results from TCRdb running MiXCR on the 5' RACE reads. The sample consists of 1.5 million to 2 million distinct CDR3 sequences, about 32% of them appearing once. Sequencing was performed on cord blood. These receptors all stem from a newborn girl in good health.

This clonotype was seen a handful of times. The chain joins TRBV28 to TRBJ2-7; D not certain. This CDR3 comprises 14 residues. V gave up 6 bases and J gave up 2 bases, with 14 bases separating them. Germline V gene sequence: CDR1 MDHEN, CDR2 SYDVKM. CDR3 region: CASRPSSLTYEQYF. CDR3 sequence (DNA): TGTGCCAGCAGGCCATCTTCCCTGACCTACGAGCAGTACTTC.

The table lists this clonotype with a few counts. This sequence joins TRBV29-1 and TRBJ2-1; the D gene is possibly TRBD1 (6 bases). The germline gives CDR1 SQVTM, CDR2 ANQGSEA. Deletions cut 6 bases from V and 5 bases from J, with 14 bases between. The CDR3 contains 13 residues. The DNA for the CDR3 is TGCAGCGTCTTAAGGGGGTGGAACAATGAGCAGTTCTTC. As protein: CSVLRGWNNEQFF.

This clonotype has only a few counts. V and J are TRBV7-9 and TRBJ1-6; 8 nucleotides align to TRBD1. CDR3 length: 13 amino acids. V shed 1 base, J shed 13 bases, and the junction held 3 bases outside the gene matches. Germline V lookup: CDR1 SEHNR, CDR2 FQNEAQ (reference sequence). The CDR3 loop reads CASSLEGTGPLHF. CDR3 nucleotides: TGTGCCAGCAGCTTAGAAGGGACAGGCCCCCTCCACTTT.

The chain recombines TRBV20-1 with TRBJ2-3; D may match TRBD1 or TRBD2 (5 bases each). CDR1 is DFQATT, CDR2 SNEGSKA, per germline (reference sequence). V shed 5 bases and J shed 0 bases, with 12 bases lying between them. The length of the CDR3 is 14 residues. In DNA, the CDR3 is TGCAGTGCTCTGGTTTGGGGGAGCACAGATACGCAGTATTTT. As protein: CSALVWGSTDTQYF.

This clonotype was counted between two and nine times. This chain links TRBV10-3 with TRBJ2-1; 14 nucleotides match TRBD2. The CDR3 is 18 amino acids. V shed 6 bases and J 0 bases; nucleotides not matched to a gene: 7. The germline V gene encodes CDR1 ENHRY and CDR2 SYGVKD. For the CDR3, the DNA is TGTGCCATCAGCAAAGGACTAGCGGGAGGACGCTCCTACAATGAGCAGTTCTTC. Translation gives CAISKGLAGGRSYNEQFF.

The table lists this clonotype with a few counts. The V and J genes are TRBV6-5 and TRBJ1-6; TRBD1 agrees at 7 bases. The CDR3 totals 15 residues. In germline, CDR1 is MNHEY, CDR2 SVGAGI. V shed 0 bases and J 5 bases; nucleotides not matched to a gene: 1. The CDR3 coding sequence is TGTGCCAGCAGTTACTCCGGGACAGATAATTCACCCCTCCACTTT. It codes for CASSYSGTDNSPLHF.

This clonotype was observed a few times. The gene calls are TRBV20-1 and TRBJ2-3; perhaps TRBD2 as D (7 bases). CDR1 and CDR2 from the germline V gene are DFQATT and SNEGSKA (reference sequence). The ends were cut back, 3 bases at V and 2 bases at J, with 18 bases in the middle. This CDR3 is built from 16 residues. CDR3 DNA sequence: TGCAGTGCTAGGAGGGGGGGAGCGGTGTCCACAGATACGCAGTATTTT. It encodes CSARRGGAVSTDTQYF.

This clonotype was detected only a few times. V usage is TRBV7-9 and J usage is TRBJ2-5, with 9 bases fitting TRBD2. The germline CDR1 and CDR2 sequences are SEHNR and FQNEAQ (reference sequence). CDR3 length: 16 amino acids. The V segment lost 5 bases and the J segment 2 bases; nucleotides outside the gene matches: 9. The DNA for the CDR3 is TGTGCCAGCAGCCGATTACTAGCGGGTTTTCAAGAGACCCAGTACTTC. Translation gives CASSRLLAGFQETQYF.

A few counts support this clonotype. The genes are TRBV7-8 and TRBJ2-7, with no clear D. Germline assignment: CDR1 SGHVS and CDR2 FQNEAQ. The V and J ends lost 4 bases and 3 bases respectively, with 7 bases between them. The CDR3 spans 12 residues. DNA of the CDR3: TGTGCCAGCAGCTCTCAACACTACGAGCAGTACTTC. This gives the protein CASSSQHYEQYF.

The CDR3 DNA reads as TGTGCCAGCAAGAGGGGATCCGGAGAAAAACTGTTTTTT. As protein: CASKRGSGEKLFF. The chain links TRBV6-2 or TRBV6-3 to TRBJ1-4, with D possibly being TRBD1 (5 bases). Germline V lookup: CDR1 MNHEY, CDR2 SVGEGT. CDR3 length equals 13 residues. Trimming took 7 bases from V and 8 from J, leaving 14 bases between them.

The V and J genes are TRBV29-1 and TRBJ2-1; 11 nucleotides align to TRBD1. This CDR3 has 14 residues. J lost 4 bases, V lost 7 bases, and 6 bases had no gene match. The V gene's germline CDR1 is SQVTM and CDR2 ANQGSEA. The CDR3 DNA reads as TGCAGCGGCAGGACAGGGGGCATTTACAATGAGCAGTTCTTC. Protein sequence: CSGRTGGIYNEQFF.

This clonotype was seen a few times. The genes are TRBV5-1 and TRBJ2-3, with TRBD2 identical over 7 bases. CDR1 is SGHRS and CDR2 is YFSETQ in the germline V gene. There are 16 residues in the CDR3. The V gene end was trimmed by 4 bases and the J gene end by 0 bases; junction bases not matched to a gene: 8. The CDR3 loop is CASSLSGAGSTDTQYF. In DNA form, the CDR3 reads TGCGCCAGCAGCCTCAGTGGAGCGGGGAGCACAGATACGCAGTATTTT.

This clonotype occurred a few times. The rearrangement links TRBV5-1 to TRBJ2-7; D gene ambiguous. CDR1 is SGHRS, CDR2 YFSETQ, per germline. V lost 0 bases and J 4 bases, leaving 8 bases between the germline ends. The CDR3 consists of 13 residues. The CDR3 DNA reads TGCGCCAGCAGCTTGGCCTTCCGATACGAGCAGTACTTC. This translates into CASSLAFRYEQYF.

The chain employs TRBV20-1 and TRBJ1-2; possible D gene TRBD1, 5 bases. CDR1 DFQATT and CDR2 SNEGSKA come from the germline V gene (reference sequence). CDR3 size: 13 residues. With 5 bases removed from V and 3 bases from J, the gap between germline ends came to 13 bases. The CDR3 nucleotides read TGCAGTGCTCGGGGGACCCCATACTATGGCTACACCTTC. Its protein product is CSARGTPYYGYTF.

Notes on this clonotype: Its ends do not fully match the called genes, so a read error is possible. This rearrangement joins TRBV20-1 to TRBJ1-4; 7 positions agree with TRBD1. In germline, CDR1 is DFQATT, CDR2 SNEGSKA (reference sequence). There are 12 residues in the CDR3. The CDR3 protein is CSTSRTGEKLFF. The CDR3 bases are TGCAGTACTAGCCGGACAGGCGAAAAACTGTTTTTT.

This clonotype occurred a few times. CDR3 loop: CASGPNSGSGYNEQFF. The CDR3 region has the DNA TGTGCCAGCGGGCCCAATAGCGGGAGTGGATACAATGAGCAGTTCTTC. J is TRBJ2-1 and V is TRBV28; 9 bases fit TRBD2. Germline CDR1 reads MDHEN; CDR2 reads SYDVKM. J gave up 4 bases and V 8 bases, and 12 bases lay outside the gene matches. This CDR3 contains 16 residues.

V usage is TRBV7-2 and J usage is TRBJ2-1; D unclear. V gave up 3 bases and J gave up 6 bases, with 6 bases separating them. The CDR3 runs 12 residues. Germline loops: CDR1 SGHTA, CDR2 FQGNSA. CDR3 sequence (DNA): TGTGCCAGCAGCTTCCCTAGCAATGAGCAGTTCTTC. Residues: CASSFPSNEQFF.

This clonotype was counted between two and nine times. This sequence joins TRBV4-2 and TRBJ2-3; weak D call: TRBD2 (5 bases). The CDR3 spans 15 residues. Germline V gives CDR1 LGHNA, CDR2 YNFKEQ. V was trimmed by 0 bases and J by 1 base, leaving 8 bases between them. CDR3 bases: TGTGCCAGCAGCCAAGAAGTGGGAGGCACAGATACGCAGTATTTT. It specifies CASSQEVGGTDTQYF.

The V call is TRBV6-2 or TRBV6-3, the J call TRBJ1-1, with D unclear. Trimming cost V 0 bases and J 0 bases, with 8 bases left between them. CDR1 and CDR2 from the germline V gene are MNHEY and SVGEGT. The CDR3 runs to 15 residues. The CDR3 DNA follows: TGTGCCAGCAGTTACTCCGTACGGATGAACACTGAAGCTTTCTTT. This sequence encodes CASSYSVRMNTEAFF.

The V call is TRBV20-1, the J call TRBJ2-4; D is perhaps TRBD2 (6 bases). Trimming removed 1 base from V and 8 bases from J, with 15 bases in between. The CDR3 totals 14 residues. CDR1 and CDR2 from the germline V gene are DFQATT and SNEGSKA (reference sequence). The CDR3 sequence: CSARGMGGGDIQYF. The CDR3 coding sequence is TGCAGTGCTAGAGGGATGGGAGGCGGGGACATTCAGTACTTC.

This chain connects TRBV5-1 to TRBJ2-3, with D hard to call. This CDR3 contains 15 residues. V was clipped by 4 bases and J by 4 bases, with 16 bases between them. Germline-derived CDR1 and CDR2 are SGHRS and YFSETQ. The CDR3 DNA sequence: TGCGCCAGCAGCCCTCGATCCCGAGGAGCAGATACGCAGTATTTT. This sequence encodes CASSPRSRGADTQYF.

As regards this clonotype: This may come from a read error, since a much larger clone is one base off. The J gene is TRBJ2-1, the V gene TRBV4-2, with TRBD2 matching over 9 bases. This CDR3 has 16 amino acids. Germline assignment: CDR1 LGHNA and CDR2 YNFKEQ. CDR3 in amino acids: CASSQVAGGPDNGQFF. The CDR3 DNA follows: TGTGCCAGCAGCCAAGTGGCGGGAGGGCCGGACAATGGGCAGTTCTTC.

V is TRBV6-5 and J is TRBJ2-7; maybe TRBD2 (6 bases). The CDR3 is 14 amino acids. Germline loops: CDR1 MNHEY, CDR2 SVGAGI. V lost 6 bases and J 5 bases, leaving 17 bases between the germline ends. CDR3 protein: CASRKAAGRNEQYF. The CDR3 DNA sequence: TGTGCCAGCAGAAAGGCCGCAGGGAGGAACGAGCAGTACTTC.

The rearrangement uses TRBV9 and TRBJ2-3; tentative D call: TRBD2 (6 bases). Trimming took off 4 bases at V and 0 bases at J, with 15 bases between the two ends. Germline CDR1 SGDLS, CDR2 YYNGEE. The CDR3 has 16 amino acids. DNA for the CDR3: TGTGCCAGCAGCCGACGGGAGTTGGGAAGCACAGATACGCAGTATTTT. It translates to CASSRRELGSTDTQYF.

This chain connects TRBV3-1 to TRBJ2-5; 11 bases match TRBD2. The ends lost 1 base at V and 11 bases at J; junction bases unmatched: 18. The CDR3 loop spans 18 amino acids. The germline V gene has CDR1 LGHDT and CDR2 YNNKEL (reference sequence). Here the CDR3 reads CASSQVGSGGGSDNEQYF. The CDR3 nucleotides are TGTGCCAGCAGCCAAGTTGGTAGCGGGGGGGGATCGGACAATGAGCAGTACTTC.

CDR3 in amino acids: CASSLDGTATGYTF. CDR3 nucleotides: TGCGCCAGCAGCTTGGATGGGACGGCGACGGGCTACACCTTC. This chain connects TRBV5-1 to TRBJ1-2; D is possibly TRBD1 (5 bases). There are 14 residues in the CDR3. CDR1 SGHRS and CDR2 YFSETQ come from the germline V gene. Trimming removed 0 bases at V and 8 bases at J, with 14 bases between. Variable domain in full (rest from reference TRBV5-1 and TRBJ1-2): KAGVTQTPRYLIKTRGQQVTLSCSPISGHRSVSWYQQTPGQGLQFLFEYFSETQRNKGNFPGRFSGRQFSNSRSEMNVSTLELGDSALYLCASSLDGTATGYTFGSGTRLTVV.

This clonotype was seen many times. An end of the junction differs from the germline gene, which may be a read error. The chain couples TRBV4-1 to TRBJ2-1, with TRBD2 matching 12 bases. The CDR3 extends over 14 amino acids. CDR1 is MGHRA and CDR2 is YSYEKL in the germline V gene. The CDR3 reads CASKTSGSYNEQFF. The CDR3 DNA sequence: TGTGCCAGCAAGACTAGCGGGAGTTACAATGAGCAGTTCTTC.

This clonotype was detected a few times. This CDR3 reads CSARGPTRILWLYGYTF. The CDR3 coding sequence is TGCAGTGCTAGAGGACCTACCCGGATATTATGGCTTTATGGCTACACCTTC. The gene calls are TRBV20-1 and TRBJ1-2; no reliable D call. Germline loops: CDR1 DFQATT, CDR2 SNEGSKA (reference sequence). The V and J ends lost 1 base and 5 bases respectively, with 23 bases between them. The CDR3 sequence is 17 residues long.

This chain uses TRBV12-3 or TRBV12-4 with TRBJ2-7; D not certain. This CDR3 comprises 14 residues. The ends were cut back, 3 bases at V and 6 bases at J, with 15 bases in the middle. Here the CDR3 reads CASSFVGTPLEQYF. The CDR3 DNA reads as TGTGCCAGCAGTTTTGTGGGTACCCCGCTCGAGCAGTACTTC.

There are a few counts of this clonotype. The rearrangement uses TRBV18 and TRBJ2-7; 9 nucleotides agree with TRBD2. With V trimmed by 2 bases and J by 1 base, 6 bases remained unmatched. Germline V gene sequence: CDR1 KGHSH, CDR2 LQKENI. CDR3 length: 16 residues. The CDR3 DNA reads TGTGCCAGCTCACCAATAGGACTAGCGAGATCCTACGAGCAGTACTTC. Its protein is CASSPIGLARSYEQYF.

Regarding this clonotype: This may arise from a read error, as a much more abundant clone is one base away. The CDR3 loop is CASGLGVRGNEQFF. The CDR3 DNA reads TGTGCCAGCGGTTTAGGGGTCCGGGGCAATGAGCAGTTCTTC. V and J are TRBV27 and TRBJ2-1; D is tentatively TRBD1 or TRBD2 (5 bases each). The CDR3 is 14 residues long. CDR1 is MNHEY, CDR2 SMNVEV, per germline (reference sequence).

The chain recombines TRBV7-9 with TRBJ2-1, with D maybe TRBD2 (6 bases). The J call may not be correct, given that the DNA end is closer to TRBJ2-7. The CDR3 consists of 13 residues. Looked up from germline, CDR1 is SEHNR and CDR2 is FQNEAQ (reference sequence). The CDR3 spells CASTSASYNEQYF. The CDR3 DNA reads TGTGCCAGCACTAGCGCCTCCTACAATGAGCAGTACTTC.